This TCR beta chain was identified during a study of blood T cell repertoires in COVID-19. About the study: The study drew acute and convalescent COVID-19 samples from the United States, Italy and Spain. T cells, B-cell-depleted T cells, or PBMCs supplied cDNA or gDNA.

Turning to this clone: One end of the junction does not line up with germline, which may come from a read error.

Per the authors' pipeline: Estimation of nucleated cell counts was performed using reference gene primer amplification. Assay: immunoSEQ multiplex PCR; the TCRdb copy retains only in-frame clones and omits some. Clonal size and the V and J genes are those of that table, whereas D and trimming came from the DNA. The top ten clones hold 7.5% of a sample with 230,000 or so clones, 80% to 90% of them seen once. Seattle researchers signed up patients amid active infection and tracked them longitudinally. Per the germline V gene, CDR1 is SSHAT and CDR2 is FNYEAQ (reference sequence). The CDR3 is 14 amino acids.

The sequencing input was peripheral blood. The receptor was isolated from a woman of 80 years or more with COVID-19, enrolled during active disease. This rearrangement joins TRBV7-7 to TRBJ2-3, with a weak D call TRBD2 (5 bases). The CDR3 sequence: CASSLGGLPDTQYF. The CDR3 region has the DNA TGTGCTAGCAGCTTAGGTGGACTTCCGGATACGCAGTATTTT. Variable domain in full (rest from reference TRBV7-7 and TRBJ2-3): GAGVSQSPRYKVTKRGQDVTLRCDPISSHATLYWYQQALGQGPEFLTYFNYEAQPDKSGLPSDRFSAERPEGSISTLTIQRTEQRDSAMYRCASSLGGLPDTQYFGPGTRLTVL.